A single sample gave rise to the 11 T cell receptor beta chains below, sequenced in a study of cytomegalovirus exposure and HLA in healthy donors. Vbeta (60) and Jbeta (13) primers were used in the PCR. Here immunoSEQ multiplex PCR was the method, and the copy in TCRdb shows in-frame clones only, minus some. The repertoire consists of roughly 180,000 clones, with about three quarters occurring once and the leading ten covering approximately 1.3%. The sample consisted of PBMCs. These receptors were taken from a woman aged 25 to 39 in good health and CMV-seropositive.

The genes are TRBV28 and TRBJ2-7, with 11 bases lining up with TRBD1. Germline assignment: CDR1 MDHEN and CDR2 SYDVKM. The CDR3 runs to 14 residues. V shed 7 bases and J 7 bases; nucleotides not matched to a gene: 9. CDR3 sequence reads: CASNWGQGVGEQYF. CDR3 nucleotides: TGTGCCAGCAACTGGGGACAGGGGGTGGGGGAGCAGTACTTC.

The chain joins TRBV5-1 to TRBJ1-2; TRBD1 matches at 9 bases. The CDR3 runs 15 residues. V shed 4 bases, J shed 0 bases, and the junction held 4 bases outside the gene matches. Germline V gene data show CDR1 as SGHRS and CDR2 as YFSETQ. The CDR3 DNA sequence: TGCGCCAGCAGCCCGGACAGGGGAGCTAACTATGGCTACACCTTC. Its translation is CASSPDRGANYGYTF.

The chain links TRBV25-1 to TRBJ2-1; 7 bases are a match to TRBD2. The V gene end was trimmed by 1 base and the J gene end by 6 bases; junction bases not matched to a gene: 3. The CDR3 loop spans 14 amino acids. CDR1 and CDR2 from the germline V gene are MGHDK and SYGVNS. CDR3: CASSEFSGFNEQFF. Here the CDR3 DNA reads TGTGCCAGCAGTGAATTTAGCGGGTTCAATGAGCAGTTCTTC.

The CDR3 sequence: CASSLRGGSNQPQHF. Written as DNA, the CDR3 is TGTGCCAGCAGTCTGCGGGGAGGGAGCAATCAGCCCCAGCATTTT. This rearrangement joins TRBV5-8 to TRBJ1-5; unclear D gene. Germline CDR1 and CDR2: SGHTS and YDEGEE. This CDR3 comprises 15 residues. V lost 5 bases to trimming and J lost 1 base, with 13 bases between them.

The chain links TRBV5-5 to TRBJ2-7, with TRBD1 matching 10 bases. This CDR3 comprises 16 residues. Germline values: CDR1 SGHKS, CDR2 YYEKEE (reference sequence). V dropped 6 bases and J dropped 0; count of bases not matched to a gene: 9. CDR3 sequence: CASTLVGTGVSYEQYF. CDR3 sequence (DNA): TGTGCCAGCACCCTAGTGGGGACAGGGGTCTCCTACGAGCAGTACTTC.

This chain links TRBV7-3 with TRBJ2-2; 9 bases are a match to TRBD2. The J segment lost 3 bases and the V segment lost 5 bases, leaving 13 bases of the junction unmatched. This CDR3 contains 18 residues. Germline values: CDR1 SGHTA, CDR2 FQGTGA. CDR3 bases: TGTGCCAGCAGCCCAGGGAATAGCGGGAGAGGGGACACCGGGGAGCTGTTTTTT. Residues: CASSPGNSGRGDTGELFF.

The chain has TRBV5-5 and TRBJ2-3, with a tentative D call TRBD1 (6 bases). Germline CDR1 and CDR2: SGHKS and YYEKEE (reference sequence). The V gene lost 1 base and the J gene lost 8 bases, with 20 bases spanning the gap. This CDR3 has 16 residues. CDR3 amino acids: CASSLYVVDIGGTQYF. Written as DNA, the CDR3 is TGTGCCAGCAGCTTGTACGTGGTGGATATAGGGGGTACGCAGTATTTT.

The V and J genes are TRBV15 and TRBJ2-3; 8 bases agree with TRBD1. CDR3 length: 15 amino acids. Germline values: CDR1 LNHNV, CDR2 YYDKDF (reference sequence). V was pared by 5 bases and J by 3 bases, with 7 bases of the junction left unmatched. The CDR3 sequence: CATSGGQGSTDTQYF. The CDR3 region has the DNA TGTGCCACCAGCGGCGGACAGGGTAGTACAGATACGCAGTATTTT. The full variable domain, completed using reference TRBV15 and TRBJ2-3, is DAMVIQNPRYQVTQFGKPVTLSCSQTLNHNVMYWYQQKSSQAPKLLFHYYDKDFNNEADTPDNFQSRRPNTSFCFLDIRSPGLGDTAMYLCATSGGQGSTDTQYFGPGTRLTVL.

The chain has TRBV10-3 and TRBJ1-5, with 12 nucleotides matching TRBD1. CDR3 length equals 16 residues. Trimming removed 5 bases from V and 8 bases from J; junction bases left unmatched: 10. CDR1 ENHRY and CDR2 SYGVKD come from the germline V gene. CDR3 residues: CAISSGTGGSGEPQHF. The CDR3, as DNA: TGTGCCATCAGTTCCGGGACAGGGGGCTCCGGAGAGCCCCAGCATTTT.

This chain joins TRBV11-3 and TRBJ1-1; unclear D gene. This CDR3 is built from 13 residues. The V gene lost 7 bases and the J gene lost 0 bases, with 9 bases spanning the gap. Germline loops: CDR1 SGHNT, CDR2 YENEEA. This CDR3 reads CASTDGVNTEAFF. In nucleotides, the CDR3 is TGTGCCAGCACCGATGGAGTGAACACTGAAGCTTTCTTT.

V gene TRBV19 combines with J gene TRBJ2-7; D may be TRBD2 (6 bases). The CDR3 loop spans 15 amino acids. Germline V gives CDR1 LNHDA, CDR2 SQIVND (reference sequence). The V end lost 3 bases, the J end lost 1 base, and 13 bases lay between the germline ends. This chain's CDR3 is CASSILGGDSYEQYF. CDR3 bases: TGTGCCAGTAGTATCCTGGGAGGTGATTCCTACGAGCAGTACTTC.